The 11 T cell receptor beta chains given below trace back to one sample, sequenced in a study of PD-1 blockade in classical Hodgkin lymphoma. The data were produced by immunoSEQ multiplex PCR, yet TCRdb's version contains in-frame clones alone and is incomplete. The sample records about 41,000 clones, roughly two thirds being singletons. Time point of the sample: cycle 4 day 1 (C4D1), after 5 to 7 weeks of nivolumab. Every patient had relapsed following autologous stem cell transplantation, and cohorts differed in brentuximab vedotin exposure. Sequencing was performed on peripheral blood mononuclear cells (PBMCs), taken before the fourth cycle of nivolumab. These receptors were obtained from a human donor with classical Hodgkin lymphoma.

The CDR3 DNA is TGTGCCAGCAGCTTCGGTCTCGGGCCCAGAACACTCAAAGAGACCCAGTACTTC. Amino acids: CASSFGLGPRTLKETQYF. The chain carries TRBV7-8 and TRBJ2-5; no definite D call. The CDR3 spans 18 residues. Germline CDR1 SGHVS, CDR2 FQNEAQ. V was cut by 3 bases and J by 3 bases, with 23 bases left in between.

The gene calls are TRBV19 and TRBJ2-7, with 9 bases fitting TRBD2. The CDR3 covers 15 residues. V lost 3 bases and J lost 3; bases outside the gene matches: 6. Looked up from germline, CDR1 is LNHDA and CDR2 is SQIVND (reference sequence). CDR3 nucleotides: TGTGCCAGTAGTATCAGCGGGGGGCGGATCTACGAGCAGTACTTC. This encodes CASSISGGRIYEQYF.

This chain links TRBV7-9 with TRBJ2-3; no clear D. The length of the CDR3 is 13 residues. Per the germline V gene, CDR1 is SEHNR and CDR2 is FQNEAQ (reference sequence). Trimming took 8 bases from V and 2 from J, leaving 11 bases between them. For the CDR3, the DNA is TGTGCCAGCGTGCGCGACTCCACAGATACGCAGTATTTT. It encodes CASVRDSTDTQYF.

This clone appeared once. The chain combines TRBV6-1 with TRBJ2-2, with 8 bases aligning to TRBD1. V shed 5 bases, J shed 4 bases, and the junction held 6 bases outside the gene matches. Germline V gene lookup returns CDR1 MNHNS and CDR2 SASEGT. CDR3 length equals 15 residues. CDR3 in amino acids: CASSSRDRTTGELFF. CDR3 nucleotide sequence: TGTGCCAGCAGTTCCCGGGACAGGACCACCGGGGAGCTGTTTTTT.

This clone was observed a few times. This rearrangement joins TRBV25-1 to TRBJ2-1; 9 bases fit TRBD1. Trimming took 2 bases from V and 2 from J; bases not matched to a gene: 1. Looked up from germline, CDR1 is MGHDK and CDR2 is SYGVNS. The CDR3 is made up of 15 amino acids. DNA for the CDR3: TGTGCCAGCAGTGAAGGGACAGGGACCTACAATGAGCAGTTCTTC. This translates into CASSEGTGTYNEQFF.

J is TRBJ2-1 and V is TRBV10-3; a weak D match, TRBD1 (5 bases). The V and J ends lost 3 bases and 6 bases respectively, with 21 bases between them. CDR1 and CDR2 from the germline V gene are ENHRY and SYGVKD. This CDR3 is 17 amino acids long. For the CDR3, the DNA is TGTGCCATCAGTGAAACTTTGGACATCTCATTTTCCAATGAGCAGTTCTTC. Translation: CAISETLDISFSNEQFF.

The table lists this clone with a few counts. The chain uses TRBV11-2 and TRBJ2-1; D unresolved. V was pared by 5 bases and J by 3 bases, with 17 bases between. Germline-derived CDR1 and CDR2 are SGHAT and FQNNGV. This CDR3 region has 16 residues. The CDR3 DNA is TGTGCCAGCAGCCCCCAACAGCGACCTTACTACAATGAGCAGTTCTTC. It codes for CASSPQQRPYYNEQFF. Full variable domain (remainder filled in from reference TRBV11-2 and TRBJ2-1): EAGVAQSPRYKIIEKRQSVAFWCNPISGHATLYWYQQILGQGPKLLIQFQNNGVVDDSQLPKDRFSAERLKGVDSTLKIQPAKLEDSAVYLCASSPQQRPYYNEQFFGPGTRLTVL.

The chain recombines TRBV7-2 with TRBJ2-7; 13 nucleotides match TRBD2. Losses at the gene ends were 5 bases for V and 2 bases for J; bases not matched to a gene: 6. Per germline, CDR1 SGHTA and CDR2 FQGNSA. The CDR3 extends over 16 amino acids. CDR3 loop: CASSPRLAGGTYEQYF. CDR3 DNA sequence: TGTGCCAGCAGCCCCCGACTAGCGGGGGGTACCTACGAGCAGTACTTC.

This rearrangement joins TRBV7-2 to TRBJ2-7; D is uncertain. The CDR3 loop spans 13 amino acids. CDR1 and CDR2 from the germline V gene are SGHTA and FQGNSA. Trimming removed 5 bases at V and 5 bases at J, with 13 bases between. CDR3 nucleotides: TGTGCCAGCAGCCCTAAGGGCTTCCACGAGCAGTACTTC. Translation: CASSPKGFHEQYF.

The chain carries TRBV11-2 and TRBJ2-7; maybe TRBD1 (8 bases). With 2 bases removed from V and 5 bases from J, the gap between germline ends came to 19 bases. The CDR3 spans 16 residues. CDR1 and CDR2 (germline): SGHAT, FQNNGV. This CDR3 is CASSLLGQGLFDEQYF. Written as DNA, the CDR3 is TGTGCCAGCAGCTTATTAGGACAGGGACTATTCGACGAGCAGTACTTC.

The rearrangement links TRBV19 to TRBJ1-2, with TRBD1 as a possible D gene (5 bases). The ends were cut back, 5 bases at V and 3 bases at J, with 25 bases in the middle. Per germline, CDR1 LNHDA and CDR2 SQIVND (reference sequence). CDR3 size: 18 residues. The CDR3 spells CASSPRGRDAQRDYGYTF. As DNA, the CDR3 is TGTGCCAGTAGTCCGCGGGGGAGGGACGCCCAGAGGGACTATGGCTACACCTTC.